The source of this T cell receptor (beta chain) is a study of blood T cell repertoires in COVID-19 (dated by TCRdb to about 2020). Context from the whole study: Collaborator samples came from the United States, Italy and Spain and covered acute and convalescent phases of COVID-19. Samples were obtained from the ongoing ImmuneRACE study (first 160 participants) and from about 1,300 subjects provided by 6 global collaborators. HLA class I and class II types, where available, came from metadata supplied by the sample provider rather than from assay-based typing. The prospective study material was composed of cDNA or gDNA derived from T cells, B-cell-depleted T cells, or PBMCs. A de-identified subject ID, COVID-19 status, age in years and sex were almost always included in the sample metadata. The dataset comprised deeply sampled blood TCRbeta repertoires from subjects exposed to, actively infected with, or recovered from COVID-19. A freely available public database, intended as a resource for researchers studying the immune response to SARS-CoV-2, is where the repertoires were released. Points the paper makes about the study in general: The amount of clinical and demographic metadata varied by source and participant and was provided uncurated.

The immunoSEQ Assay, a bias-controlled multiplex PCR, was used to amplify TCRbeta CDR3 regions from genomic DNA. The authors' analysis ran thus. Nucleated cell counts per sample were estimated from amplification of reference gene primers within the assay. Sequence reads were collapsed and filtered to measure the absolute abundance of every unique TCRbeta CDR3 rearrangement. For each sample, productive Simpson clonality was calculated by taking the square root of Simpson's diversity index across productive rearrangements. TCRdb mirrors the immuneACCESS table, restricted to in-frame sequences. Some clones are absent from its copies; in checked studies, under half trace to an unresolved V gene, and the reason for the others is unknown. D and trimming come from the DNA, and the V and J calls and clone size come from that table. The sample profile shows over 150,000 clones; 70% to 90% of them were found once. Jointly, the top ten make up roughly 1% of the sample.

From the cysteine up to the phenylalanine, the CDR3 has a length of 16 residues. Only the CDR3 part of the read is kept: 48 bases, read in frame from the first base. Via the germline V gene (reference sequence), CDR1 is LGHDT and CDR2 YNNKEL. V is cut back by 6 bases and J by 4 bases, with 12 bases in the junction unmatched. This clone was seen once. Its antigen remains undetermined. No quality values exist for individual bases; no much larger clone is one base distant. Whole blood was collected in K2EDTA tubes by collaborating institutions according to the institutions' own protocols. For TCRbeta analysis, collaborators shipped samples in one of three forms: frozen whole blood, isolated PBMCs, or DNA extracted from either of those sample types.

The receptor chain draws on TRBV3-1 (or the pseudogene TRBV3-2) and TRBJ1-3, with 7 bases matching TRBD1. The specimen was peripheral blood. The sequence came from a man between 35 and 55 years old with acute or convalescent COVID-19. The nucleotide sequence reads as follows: TGTGCCAGCAGTCGCGAAGGACAGGAGGACGGAAACACCATATATTTT. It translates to CASSREGQEDGNTIYF.